In its sample, the clone carrying this T cell receptor (beta chain) was seen a few times. This entry comes from a study of blood T cells in healthy people across ages. Next came a second PCR, run for roughly 7 to 12 cycles, which used a sample-barcoded 5' primer along with a J-beta primer mix. Each CDR3 protein gets one entry after TCRdb re-called the 5' RACE reads with MiXCR. Counted here are just over 1 million distinct CDR3 sequences, 35% to 50% occurring once; the ten biggest clones make up approximately 19%. V gave up 8 bases and J gave up 9 bases; unmatched junction bases: 18. The CDR3 runs to 15 residues. CDR1 is MGHDK, CDR2 SYGVNS, per germline.

The sample comprised blood. This receptor was identified in an older woman in good health. The chain carries TRBV25-1 and TRBJ1-2, with 7 positions matching TRBD1. The CDR3 bases are TGTGCCAGCTCTCCCGGGGGGACAGCGGGTTGGAGCTACACCTTC. Translated, it gives CASSPGGTAGWSYTF.